This T cell receptor beta chain was recorded in a study of T cells in Graves' hyperthyroidism and ophthalmopathy. The study, taken as a whole, reports: Blood also carried most thyroid clonotypes expanded above 0.001.

From RNA transcripts, TCR beta CDR3 regions were amplified. In the first-round RT-PCR of the TCR CDR3, the HTBI primer set was used. TCRdb reprocessed the multiplex PCR reads via MiXCR and lists one record per CDR3 protein. Here the sample spans about 610,000 distinct CDR3 sequences, roughly 50% being singletons. The study excluded patients with uncontrolled infection, other autoimmune disease, pregnancy or lactation. The diagnostic basis comprised clinical symptoms, serum thyroxine and TRAb, thyroid ultrasound and orbital computed tomography. This clonotype was detected a few times. Its target is unknown. The V gene end was trimmed by 4 bases and the J gene end by 10 bases; junction bases not matched to a gene: 12. CDR3 length equals 16 residues. In germline, CDR1 is SQVTM, CDR2 ANQGSEA.

This TCR came from a young woman with Graves' hyperthyroidism. The chain uses TRBV29-1 and TRBJ2-1, with 14 positions matching TRBD2. Input material: peripheral blood or thyroid tissue (not recorded which). The CDR3 sequence: CSVAGGLAGEAREQFF. The CDR3 DNA is TGCAGCGTTGCCGGGGGACTAGCGGGAGAAGCGAGGGAGCAGTTCTTC.